These T cell receptor beta chains were read from a single sample in a study of blood T cells in healthy people across ages. TCRdb redid the calling of the 5' RACE reads with MiXCR, one entry per CDR3 protein. The sample has 1.4 million to 1.5 million distinct CDR3 sequences, 35% to 45% seen once; the top ten hold less than 8%. What was sequenced was blood. Receptor source: a woman younger than 30 in good health. CDR3s include the opening cysteine and the closing phenylalanine or tryptophan. The D gene is left open where the match is weak. Part of the rows lack a size; the others show once, few, many or a class for expanded clones.

size: -; D: TRBD1; J: TRBJ1-1; V: TRBV7-3; CDR3: CASSRKGGGDNMNTEAFF; DNA: TGTGCCAGCAGCAGAAAAGGAGGGGGCGATAACATGAACACTGAAGCTTTCTTT
size: -; D: TRBD2; J: TRBJ2-1; V: TRBV20-1; CDR3: CSARDPGTSGNEQFF; DNA: TGCAGTGCTAGAGATCCCGGGACTAGCGGGAATGAGCAGTTCTTC
size: -; D: TRBD1; J: TRBJ2-2; V: TRBV29-1; CDR3: CSVLTGVANTGELFF; DNA: TGCAGCGTTCTGACAGGGGTTGCGAACACCGGGGAGCTGTTTTTT
size: -; D: -; J: TRBJ1-2; V: TRBV20-1; CDR3: CSARDPNRRDYGYTF; DNA: TGCAGTGCTAGAGATCCTAACAGAAGGGACTATGGCTACACCTTC
size: -; D: -; J: TRBJ1-1; V: TRBV23-1; CDR3: CASSQSLGGMNTEAFF; DNA: TGCGCCAGCAGTCAATCTTTGGGGGGGATGAACACTGAAGCTTTCTTT
size: -; D: -; J: TRBJ1-1; V: TRBV12-3/TRBV12-4; CDR3: CASTRGTHTEAFF; DNA: TGTGCCAGCACCCGTGGGACCCACACTGAAGCTTTCTTT
size: few; D: TRBD1; J: TRBJ2-3; V: TRBV4-1; CDR3: CASSLTDRGTDTQYF; DNA: TGCGCCAGCAGCTTGACGGACAGGGGCACAGATACGCAGTATTTT
size: few; D: -; J: TRBJ1-5; V: TRBV5-6; CDR3: CASSSLDQPQHF; DNA: TGTGCCAGCAGCTCTCTAGATCAGCCCCAGCATTTT
size: -; D: -; J: TRBJ2-5; V: TRBV6-2/TRBV6-3; CDR3: CASSGLRGPAREQYF; DNA: TGTGCCAGCAGTGGACTGCGGGGCCCCGCACGGGAGCAGTACTTC
size: -; D: -; J: TRBJ2-7; V: TRBV18; CDR3: CASSQGPAGSSYEQYF; DNA: TGTGCCAGCTCACAAGGCCCGGCAGGAAGCTCCTACGAGCAGTACTTC
size: -; D: -; J: TRBJ2-7; V: TRBV9; CDR3: CASSLAGGQGEQYF; DNA: TGTGCCAGCAGCCTAGCAGGGGGGCAGGGCGAGCAGTACTTC
size: -; D: TRBD2; J: TRBJ2-1; V: TRBV30; CDR3: CAWKASGSQNEQFF; DNA: TGTGCCTGGAAGGCTAGCGGGAGTCAGAATGAGCAGTTCTTC
size: -; D: TRBD1; J: TRBJ2-3; V: TRBV12-3/TRBV12-4; CDR3: CASSLVPGQVSTDTQYF; DNA: TGTGCCAGCAGTTTAGTGCCCGGACAGGTGAGCACAGATACGCAGTATTTT
size: once; D: -; J: TRBJ2-1; V: TRBV27; CDR3: CASSFISSYNEQFF; DNA: TGTGCCAGCAGTTTTATAAGCTCCTACAATGAGCAGTTCTTC
size: -; D: TRBD1; J: TRBJ2-7; V: TRBV12-3/TRBV12-4; CDR3: CASSPRAGGTYEQYF; DNA: TGTGCCAGCAGCCCCAGAGCAGGGGGTACCTACGAGCAGTACTTC
size: -; D: -; J: TRBJ1-4; V: TRBV25-1; CDR3: CASSFPGPDEKLFF; DNA: TGTGCCAGCAGTTTCCCGGGACCCGATGAAAAACTGTTTTTT
size: few; D: -; J: TRBJ1-1; V: TRBV2; CDR3: CASSGNTVNTEAFF; DNA: TGTGCCAGCAGTGGGAATACAGTTAACACTGAAGCTTTCTTT
size: few; D: TRBD1; J: TRBJ2-3; V: TRBV6-1; CDR3: CASSEKGQRTQYF; DNA: TGTGCCAGCAGTGAAAAGGGACAGCGTACGCAGTATTTT
size: few; D: TRBD2; J: TRBJ2-1; V: TRBV4-2; CDR3: CASSQELAGRNNEQFF; DNA: TGTGCCAGCAGCCAAGAACTAGCGGGAAGGAACAATGAGCAGTTCTTC
size: -; D: -; J: TRBJ1-2; V: TRBV6-2/TRBV6-3; CDR3: CASSDANRDYGYTF; DNA: TGTGCCAGCAGTGACGCAAACAGGGACTATGGCTACACCTTC
size: -; D: -; J: TRBJ1-4; V: TRBV5-6; CDR3: CASSFWPPNEKLFF; DNA: TGTGCCAGCAGCTTCTGGCCGCCTAATGAAAAACTGTTTTTT
size: few; D: TRBD1; J: TRBJ1-3; V: TRBV7-6; CDR3: CASSPRDSGNTIYF; DNA: TGTGCCAGCAGCCCCCGGGACAGTGGAAACACCATATATTTT
size: few; D: -; J: TRBJ2-5; V: TRBV27; CDR3: CASSLNGDQETQYF; DNA: TGTGCCAGCAGTTTAAACGGCGACCAAGAGACCCAGTACTTC
size: -; D: TRBD2; J: TRBJ2-1; V: TRBV5-1; CDR3: CASSLLAGSNNEQFF; DNA: TGCGCCAGCAGCTTACTAGCGGGTTCTAACAATGAGCAGTTCTTC
size: few; D: -; J: TRBJ2-1; V: TRBV27; CDR3: CASSFKGRTYNEQFF; DNA: TGTGCCAGCAGTTTTAAGGGAAGAACCTACAATGAGCAGTTCTTC
size: -; D: -; J: TRBJ2-7; V: TRBV7-9; CDR3: CASSGGLGTTYNEQYF; DNA: TGTGCCAGCAGCGGAGGCCTGGGAACAACCTACAATGAGCAGTACTTC